Each of the 11 T cell receptor beta chains below was sequenced from the same sample in a study of T cells in Graves' hyperthyroidism and ophthalmopathy. RNA transcripts provided the source from which TCR beta CDR3 regions were amplified. The TCR CDR3 was amplified in a first-round RT-PCR using the HTBI primer set. TCRdb fed the multiplex PCR reads into MiXCR, producing one record per CDR3 protein. The table includes over 400,000 distinct CDR3 sequences, 14% to 15% detected once. Sequencing was carried out using blood. These receptors were obtained from a man younger than 30 with Graves' ophthalmopathy.

The CDR3 spells CASSLGLSGPETQYF. The CDR3 DNA sequence: TGCGCCAGCAGCCTCGGACTCTCTGGGCCAGAGACCCAGTACTTC. The V gene is TRBV5-1, the J gene TRBJ2-5, with D possibly matching TRBD2 (5 bases). V was shortened by 4 bases and J by 4 bases, with 17 bases between the two germline ends. This CDR3 has 15 amino acids. Per germline, CDR1 SGHRS and CDR2 YFSETQ.

The chain recombines TRBV11-2 with TRBJ1-3; D is ambiguous. V was cut by 10 bases and J by 3 bases, with 10 bases left in between. This CDR3 has 12 amino acids. Germline CDR1 is SGHAT and CDR2 is FQNNGV. CDR3 coding DNA: TGTGCCACCAACAGCTTTGGAAACACCATATATTTT. Amino acids: CATNSFGNTIYF.

The chain has TRBV9 and TRBJ1-6; a weak D match, TRBD1 (6 bases). V gave up 3 bases and J gave up 5 bases, with 6 bases separating them. CDR3 length: 13 amino acids. In germline, CDR1 is SGDLS, CDR2 YYNGEE. CDR3 sequence: CASSGQDNSPLHF. The CDR3 DNA sequence: TGTGCCAGCAGCGGACAGGATAATTCACCCCTCCACTTT.

This clonotype was detected only a few times. The rearrangement uses TRBV7-9 and TRBJ2-3; TRBD2 matches 8 bases. The CDR3 extends over 17 amino acids. Germline trimming cut 1 base from V and 5 bases from J; bases unmatched to any gene: 11. CDR1 SEHNR and CDR2 FQNEAQ come from the germline V gene (reference sequence). CDR3 in amino acids: CASSLGWTGGPIDTQYF. DNA for the CDR3: TGTGCCAGCAGCTTAGGTTGGACGGGGGGGCCCATAGATACGCAGTATTTT.

In this sample, this clonotype turned up many times. The chain couples TRBV20-1 to TRBJ2-1; D is perhaps TRBD2 (6 bases). CDR1 DFQATT and CDR2 SNEGSKA come from the germline V gene (reference sequence). There are 11 residues in the CDR3. The V end lost 7 bases, the J end lost 3 bases, and 7 bases lay between the germline ends. For the CDR3, the DNA is TGCAGTGTGGGGGGCTACAATGAGCAGTTCTTC. Translating it yields CSVGGYNEQFF.

The table lists this clonotype with a few counts. J is TRBJ2-5 and V is TRBV10-1; D may be TRBD1 (5 bases). The germline gives CDR1 WNHNN, CDR2 SYGVQD (reference sequence). V lost 4 bases and J lost 3, with 9 bases in between. The length of the CDR3 is 13 residues. CDR3 sequence: CASSGQPKETQYF. The CDR3 nucleotides read TGCGCCAGCAGTGGACAGCCAAAAGAGACCCAGTACTTC.

This clonotype was seen at least ten times. The chain joins TRBV29-1 to TRBJ1-2, with D uncertain. The CDR3 loop spans 11 amino acids. Germline V gene data show CDR1 as SQVTM and CDR2 as ANQGSEA. Trimming took off 2 bases at V and 5 bases at J, with 6 bases between the two ends. CDR3 region: CSVEPSYGYTF. In DNA, the CDR3 is TGCAGCGTTGAACCATCTTATGGCTACACCTTC.

This clonotype was picked up many times. V usage is TRBV12-3 or TRBV12-4 and J usage is TRBJ2-7, with 7 nucleotides matching TRBD1. V was pared by 5 bases and J by 3 bases, with 7 bases of the junction left unmatched. There are 14 residues in the CDR3. The CDR3: CASSRTGTLYEQYF. CDR3 sequence (DNA): TGTGCCAGCAGTCGGACAGGTACCCTCTACGAGCAGTACTTC.

This clonotype was seen at least ten times. V gene TRBV5-5 combines with J gene TRBJ2-7; no firm D call. The CDR3 is 12 residues long. Germline CDR1 is SGHKS and CDR2 is YYEKEE (reference sequence). V shed 1 base and J shed 7 bases, with 9 bases lying between them. The CDR3 nucleotides read TGTGCCAGCAGCTTGACCATGAAGGAGCAGTACTTC. Translation gives CASSLTMKEQYF.

The sample holds a few counts of this clonotype. This chain joins TRBV10-3 and TRBJ2-1; D possibly corresponds to TRBD1 (6 bases). Deletions cut 4 bases from V and 3 bases from J, with 10 bases between. Germline V gene data show CDR1 as ENHRY and CDR2 as SYGVKD. This CDR3 has 14 amino acids. CDR3 sequence: CAISGRQDYNEQFF. The CDR3, as DNA: TGTGCCATCAGTGGTCGACAGGACTACAATGAGCAGTTCTTC.

Ten or more counts support this clonotype. This sequence joins TRBV7-9 and TRBJ2-3; D is possibly TRBD1 (5 bases). Between the trimmed V and J ends, which lost 5 bases and 0 bases, there was a span of 12 bases. The CDR3 totals 15 residues. Germline CDR1 reads SEHNR; CDR2 reads FQNEAQ (reference sequence). CDR3 sequence reads: CASSEQVTSTDTQYF. The CDR3 DNA reads as TGTGCCAGCAGCGAACAGGTCACTAGCACAGATACGCAGTATTTT.